This T cell receptor beta chain came from a study of cytomegalovirus exposure and HLA in healthy donors. The PCR employed 60 Vbeta primers together with 13 Jbeta primers. Method: immunoSEQ multiplex PCR; TCRdb's copy keeps in-frame clones and lacks some. The data show some 170,000 clones, 80% to 85% seen once. Findings and limits, study-wide: Presence/absence analyses supposed approximately even sequencing depth among donors.

As concerns this clone: Its target is not known.

The CDR3 has 12 amino acids. Looked up from germline, CDR1 is MDHEN and CDR2 is SYDVKM. Trimming cost V 6 bases and J 5 bases; bases outside gene matches: 3. Sequencing used PBMCs. The chain joins TRBV28 to TRBJ2-5, with 7 bases lining up with TRBD2. This TCR derives from a woman younger than 45 in good health and CMV-seronegative. CDR3 DNA: TGTGCCAGCAGGGGCGGGAGTGAGACCCAGTACTTC. Translation gives CASRGGSETQYF.